The 24 T cell receptor beta chains presented below share a single source sample, sequenced in a study of T-cell memory formation after mild COVID-19. TCRdb re-derived calls from the 5' RACE reads in MiXCR, one entry per CDR3 protein. This table has just under 550,000 distinct CDR3 sequences, about 20% appearing once. The sample comprised PBMCs or a T cell subset sorted from them (not recorded which). The receptors here all came from an adult woman who had mild COVID-19 (a few samples of this study predate the infection). Cell type and time point are not known.

J is TRBJ2-7 and V is TRBV20-1; 7 nucleotides agree with TRBD2. The CDR3 has 12 amino acids. Germline V gene lookup returns CDR1 DFQATT and CDR2 SNEGSKA (reference sequence). V gave up 6 bases and J gave up 4 bases; unmatched junction bases: 6. The chain's CDR3 is CSAAGDRYEQYF. The CDR3 DNA reads as TGCAGTGCGGCGGGGGACCGATACGAGCAGTACTTC.

V gene TRBV7-8 combines with J gene TRBJ2-5; 8 bases map to TRBD2. This CDR3 has 15 residues. V lost 6 bases and J lost 5; bases outside the gene matches: 11. Germline V gene sequence: CDR1 SGHVS, CDR2 FQNEAQ. Here the CDR3 DNA reads TGTGCCAGCAGTAGCGCACAGCGGGAGTCGGAGACCCAGTACTTC. It yields the protein CASSSAQRESETQYF.

J is TRBJ2-3 and V is TRBV5-1; tentative D call: TRBD2 (6 bases). The CDR3 is made up of 15 amino acids. Germline V gives CDR1 SGHRS, CDR2 YFSETQ. Between the trimmed V and J ends, which lost 6 bases and 0 bases, there was a span of 14 bases. CDR3 sequence (DNA): TGCGCCAGCACCCAGGGACTTGCTAGCACAGATACGCAGTATTTT. It specifies CASTQGLASTDTQYF.

This clonotype was seen more than once but under ten times. CDR3 bases: TGTGCCACCAGTGCGGATGACGGGACAGGACGACCCAATGAGCAGTTCTTC. Encoded protein: CATSADDGTGRPNEQFF. This chain connects TRBV24-1 to TRBJ2-1, with TRBD1 matching 8 bases. This CDR3 spans 17 amino acids. The junction had 14 bases not matched to a gene; V was cut back by 5 bases and J by 6 bases. Germline CDR1 is KGHDR and CDR2 is SFDVKD.

The chain recombines TRBV29-1 with TRBJ2-3; D unclear. The germline gives CDR1 SQVTM, CDR2 ANQGSEA. The V gene lost 6 bases and the J gene lost 2 bases, with 6 bases spanning the gap. CDR3 length equals 11 residues. CDR3 nucleotide sequence: TGCAGCGTCCAGACCACAGATACGCAGTATTTT. Translating it yields CSVQTTDTQYF.

The V and J genes are TRBV18 and TRBJ2-7; a weak D match, TRBD2 (5 bases). V was cut by 3 bases and J by 3 bases, with 9 bases left in between. The CDR3 has 13 amino acids. Germline values: CDR1 KGHSH, CDR2 LQKENI. CDR3 DNA: TGTGCCAGCTCACCGGGAGCCCACTACGAGCAGTACGTC. Translated: CASSPGAHYEQYV.

There are many counts of this clonotype. This chain connects TRBV7-9 to TRBJ2-1; D call uncertain. From germline, CDR1 is SEHNR and CDR2 FQNEAQ (reference sequence). V dropped 0 bases and J dropped 7 bases, with 7 bases sitting between them. The CDR3 runs 13 residues. The CDR3 loop reads CASSLAGRNEQFF. In nucleotides, the CDR3 is TGTGCCAGCAGCTTAGCGGGTAGGAATGAGCAGTTCTTC.

The chain carries TRBV9 and TRBJ2-5, with D hard to call. This CDR3 region has 13 residues. Germline CDR1 is SGDLS and CDR2 is YYNGEE. The V and J ends lost 5 bases and 0 bases respectively, with 8 bases between them. The CDR3, as DNA: TGTGCCAGCAGTATTGGAGACCAAGAGACCCAGTACTTC. Its protein is CASSIGDQETQYF.

The chain uses TRBV12-3 or TRBV12-4 and TRBJ1-1; D perhaps matches TRBD1 (6 bases). The CDR3 runs 14 residues. V was cut by 6 bases and J by 0 bases, with 11 bases left in between. As DNA, the CDR3 is TGTGCCAGCAGGTTGGGGGGCATGAACACTGAAGCTTTCTTT. Its translation is CASRLGGMNTEAFF.

This clonotype was picked up a small number of times. The chain employs TRBV3-1 and TRBJ2-5, with 13 nucleotides matching TRBD2. The CDR3 covers 20 residues. V lost 4 bases, J lost 2 bases, and 16 bases stayed unmatched. Germline V gene sequence: CDR1 LGHDT, CDR2 YNNKEL (reference sequence). This CDR3 reads CASSRLGAPGLAGKQETQYF. CDR3 DNA sequence: TGTGCCAGCAGCCGCCTTGGTGCCCCGGGACTAGCGGGGAAACAAGAGACCCAGTACTTC.

The V gene is TRBV12-3 or TRBV12-4, the J gene TRBJ2-2; 8 bases map to TRBD1. CDR3 length: 17 residues. The ends lost 5 bases at V and 3 bases at J; junction bases unmatched: 11. The CDR3 here is CASSPVWDRRYTGELFF. In nucleotides, the CDR3 is TGTGCCAGCAGTCCAGTTTGGGACAGGAGGTACACCGGGGAGCTGTTTTTT.

The gene calls are TRBV24-1 and TRBJ2-5; D may match TRBD1 or TRBD2 (5 bases each). V lost 4 bases and J lost 4, with 18 bases in between. Germline CDR1 reads KGHDR; CDR2 reads SFDVKD. CDR3 length: 16 residues. Here the CDR3 reads CATSDHIRDGVETQYF. The CDR3, as DNA: TGTGCCACCAGTGACCATATCCGGGACGGGGTAGAGACCCAGTACTTC.

The chain combines TRBV4-1 with TRBJ2-7; no clear D. V dropped 1 base and J dropped 6 bases, with 13 bases sitting between them. The CDR3 covers 14 residues. Looked up from germline, CDR1 is MGHRA and CDR2 is YSYEKL. The CDR3 is CASSQGKLGFEQYF. The CDR3 coding sequence is TGCGCCAGCAGCCAAGGAAAGCTGGGGTTCGAGCAGTACTTC.

The chain carries TRBV20-1 and TRBJ2-3, with unresolved D. CDR1 DFQATT and CDR2 SNEGSKA come from the germline V gene (reference sequence). V gave up 1 base and J gave up 0 bases, with 11 bases separating them. This CDR3 has 15 amino acids. CDR3 region: CSARVPPASTDTQYF. As DNA, the CDR3 is TGCAGTGCTAGAGTGCCCCCGGCAAGCACAGATACGCAGTATTTT.

This clonotype came up a few times. This chain connects TRBV10-3 to TRBJ2-3, with 8 positions matching TRBD1. CDR3 length: 14 residues. Losses at the gene ends were 8 bases for V and 2 bases for J; bases not matched to a gene: 6. Germline CDR1 is ENHRY and CDR2 is SYGVKD. As DNA, the CDR3 is TGTGCCATCGGCCCGGGACAGGACACAGATACGCAGTATTTT. The encoded protein is CAIGPGQDTDTQYF.

This clonotype was recorded a few times. The J gene is TRBJ2-7, the V gene TRBV7-6; a possible D gene is TRBD1 (5 bases). V lost 0 bases, J lost 5 bases, and 8 bases lay in between. Germline V gene data show CDR1 as SGHVS and CDR2 as FNYEAQ. The CDR3 is 13 amino acids. CDR3 sequence: CASSLAGQDEQYF. For the CDR3, the DNA is TGTGCCAGCAGCTTAGCCGGACAAGACGAGCAGTACTTC.

The rearrangement joins TRBV9 to TRBJ2-7, with TRBD1 matching over 8 bases. The germline CDR1 and CDR2 sequences are SGDLS and YYNGEE. The J segment lost 4 bases and the V segment lost 3 bases, leaving 6 bases of the junction unmatched. The CDR3 has 14 residues. The CDR3 bases are TGTGCCAGCAGCGCAAACAGGGGGTGGTACGAGCAGTACTTC. This sequence encodes CASSANRGWYEQYF.

This chain joins TRBV20-1 and TRBJ2-3; 12 nucleotides agree with TRBD2. The V gene's germline CDR1 is DFQATT and CDR2 SNEGSKA (reference sequence). CDR3 length: 15 amino acids. Trimming removed 2 bases from V and 1 base from J; junction bases left unmatched: 1. This CDR3 reads CSARRTSGGTDTQYF. The CDR3, as DNA: TGCAGTGCTAGACGGACTAGCGGGGGCACAGATACGCAGTATTTT.

This clonotype has only a few counts. The chain combines TRBV20-1 with TRBJ2-1; 14 bases align to TRBD2. J was trimmed by 3 bases and V by 1 base; bases with no gene match: 8. CDR1 is DFQATT, CDR2 SNEGSKA, per germline (reference sequence). The CDR3 covers 18 residues. The CDR3, as DNA: TGCAGTGCTAGAGGGACTAGCGGGGGGACTCCCGTCTACAATGAGCAGTTCTTC. Translating gives CSARGTSGGTPVYNEQFF.

This clonotype came up a few times. This sequence joins TRBV9 and TRBJ2-6; the D gene is possibly TRBD1 (6 bases). This CDR3 is 16 amino acids long. The V and J ends lost 3 bases and 4 bases respectively, with 14 bases between them. The germline gives CDR1 SGDLS, CDR2 YYNGEE. CDR3 in DNA: TGTGCCAGCAGCGCACTCTCAGGGGCAGGGGCCAACGTCCTGACTTTC. It specifies CASSALSGAGANVLTF.

This clonotype was seen only a few times. The J gene is TRBJ2-1, the V gene TRBV12-5; no firm D call. The CDR3 extends over 14 amino acids. CDR1 is LGHNT and CDR2 is FRNRAP in the germline V gene. The V end was cut by 1 base, the J end by 9 bases, with 13 bases between. CDR3 sequence reads: CASGLGAPTGEQFF. The CDR3 DNA reads TGTGCTAGTGGTTTGGGTGCACCGACCGGTGAGCAGTTCTTC. The full variable domain, rest sourced from reference TRBV12-5 and TRBJ2-1, is DARVTQTPRHKVTEMGQEVTMRCQPILGHNTVFWYRQTMMQGLELLAYFRNRAPLDDSGMPKDRFSAEMPDATLATLKIQPSEPRDSAVYFCASGLGAPTGEQFFGPGTRLTVL.

This clonotype was detected only a few times. V is TRBV12-3 or TRBV12-4 and J is TRBJ2-1, with a tentative D call TRBD2 (5 bases). The CDR3 extends over 13 amino acids. V lost 6 bases and J 12 bases, leaving 18 bases between the germline ends. CDR3 nucleotide sequence: TGTGCCAGCAGCCCTCTCCAGAGCGGCGCGCAGTTCTTC. Amino acids: CASSPLQSGAQFF.

The sample holds a few counts of this clonotype. One end of the junction varies from germline; a read error may be responsible. The chain combines TRBV7-9 with TRBJ2-7, with 8 bases that match TRBD2. The CDR3 spans 16 residues. Germline CDR1 SEHNR, CDR2 FQNEAQ (reference sequence). The CDR3 sequence is CASSLTERETSDEQYF. The DNA for the CDR3 is TGTGCCAGCAGCTTAACGGAGCGGGAGACCTCCGACGAGCAGTACTTC.

This clonotype was seen only a few times. This sequence joins TRBV7-7 and TRBJ2-1; a weak D match, TRBD2 (5 bases). From germline, CDR1 is SSHAT and CDR2 FNYEAQ (reference sequence). V shed 4 bases and J shed 9 bases, with 13 bases lying between them. The CDR3 covers 13 residues. CDR3 DNA: TGTGCCAGCAGCTCGAGGGTTGCCGGTGAGCAGTTCTTC. This gives the protein CASSSRVAGEQFF.